This T cell receptor beta chain comes out of a study of blood T cell repertoires in COVID-19. The wider study: Acute-phase and convalescent COVID-19 samples originated in the United States, Italy and Spain. T cells, B-cell-depleted T cells, or PBMCs provided the cDNA or gDNA that served as material.

Germline V gene lookup returns CDR1 SEHNR and CDR2 FQNEAQ (reference sequence). V dropped 5 bases and J dropped 4; count of bases not matched to a gene: 6. There are 15 residues in the CDR3. Only in-frame clones appear in the TCRdb table, and some are missing; sequencing was by immunoSEQ multiplex PCR. The repertoire holds about 380,000 clones, less than 85% seen once, with 3.6% in the top ten. This rearrangement joins TRBV7-9 to TRBJ1-3; 9 bases are a match to TRBD1. The clonotype comes from a woman aged 18-29 years with acute or convalescent COVID-19. The material sequenced was peripheral blood. CDR3 loop: CASSLQGAKGNTIYF. Written as DNA, the CDR3 is TGTGCCAGCAGCCTACAGGGGGCGAAAGGAAACACCATATATTTT.